These 7 T cell receptor beta chains originate from one sample sequenced in a study of cytomegalovirus exposure and HLA in healthy donors. Vbeta (60) and Jbeta (13) primers were used in the PCR. The repertoire was sequenced with immunoSEQ multiplex PCR; TCRdb's copy has only in-frame clones and lacks some. The sample has 65,000 to 95,000 clones, over 75% seen once. The sample consisted of PBMCs. These receptors were taken from a man in his fifties or sixties in good health and CMV-seronegative.

Note on this clone: Other nucleotide sequences from this sample produce the same CDR3. This chain connects TRBV2 to TRBJ2-2, with D perhaps TRBD2 (7 bases). Germline loops: CDR1 SNHLY, CDR2 FYNNEI. The CDR3 consists of 15 residues. V dropped 4 bases and J dropped 2 bases, with 11 bases sitting between them. In nucleotides, the CDR3 is TGTGCCAGCAGTGTAAGGGGGGGCAACACCGGGGAGCTGTTTTTT. Residues: CASSVRGGNTGELFF.

Written as DNA, the CDR3 is TGTGCCAGCAGCGTAGAGTGGGGGGGAGGTAATGAGCAGTTCTTC. Protein product: CASSVEWGGGNEQFF. The chain is built from TRBV9 and TRBJ2-1, with TRBD2 matching over 7 bases. V gave up 0 bases and J gave up 7 bases; unmatched junction bases: 7. Germline lookup yields CDR1 SGDLS and CDR2 YYNGEE. The CDR3 contains 15 residues.

The chain carries TRBV5-5 and TRBJ2-5, with 7 bases that match TRBD2. Losses at the gene ends were 3 bases for V and 5 bases for J; bases not matched to a gene: 13. The CDR3 extends over 16 amino acids. Germline V CDR1 and CDR2: SGHKS, YYEKEE (reference sequence). The CDR3 DNA reads as TGTGCCAGCAGCTATGGGGCTAGCGGAACGTTGGAGACCCAGTACTTC. Its translation is CASSYGASGTLETQYF.

The V and J genes are TRBV7-6 and TRBJ2-3, with D possibly TRBD2 on 5 matching bases. The CDR3 consists of 16 residues. The germline V and J ends were trimmed by 2 bases and 0 bases, with 12 bases remaining between them. Germline CDR1 SGHVS, CDR2 FNYEAQ. In DNA, the CDR3 is TGTGCCAGCAGCTTAAATCTGGGAGCGAGCACAGATACGCAGTATTTT. Residues: CASSLNLGASTDTQYF.

The chain couples TRBV7-9 to TRBJ2-5; D ambiguous. Germline CDR1 SEHNR, CDR2 FQNEAQ (reference sequence). The germline V and J ends were trimmed by 2 bases and 11 bases, with 9 bases remaining between them. This CDR3 contains 11 residues. The CDR3 DNA is TGTGCCAGCAGCTTAATCGGAGAGCAGTACTTC. It specifies CASSLIGEQYF.

The J gene is TRBJ1-4, the V gene TRBV9; TRBD1 matches 7 bases. V trimming: 4 bases; J trimming: 2 bases; junction bases outside the gene matches: 8. The CDR3 loop spans 16 amino acids. Germline loops: CDR1 SGDLS, CDR2 YYNGEE. The CDR3 DNA reads TGTGCCAGCAGCATCGACGCAGGGGGGACTAATGAAAAACTGTTTTTT. This gives the protein CASSIDAGGTNEKLFF.

CDR3 DNA sequence: TGTGCCAGTAGTATAGTGCGGGGCAGGGCCGACTATGGCTACACCTTC. It codes for CASSIVRGRADYGYTF. The chain employs TRBV19 and TRBJ1-2; D perhaps matches TRBD1 (5 bases). The CDR3 covers 16 residues. V was clipped by 1 base and J by 3 bases, with 15 bases between them. In germline, CDR1 is LNHDA, CDR2 SQIVND (reference sequence).